This TCR beta chain was captured in a study of molecular identifiers for immune sequencing clone quantification. Whole-study findings and limits: Under 1% of molecules in naive cells, but over 99% of effector molecules, belonged to clones above 20 RNA copies.

This clonotype was counted ten times or more. Its antigen is not known. Libraries of bulk TCR were made by previously described methods (with listed TCR primers). In TCRdb, the PCR reads were re-called with MiXCR into one record per CDR3 protein. The table lists roughly 320,000 distinct CDR3 sequences, roughly a fifth of them singletons. Input for naive CD8 libraries was about 18,000 to 1,000,000 sorted cells; the RNA fraction used was 10%, 30% or 50%. Sorting defined naive CD8 T cells as CD8+CD4-CCR7+CD45RA+. Sequenced material: naive CD8+ T cells from blood, with Jurkat cell RNA spiked in. Specified subset: FACS-sorted CD8+CD4-CCR7+CD45RA+ naive T cells. This receptor was identified in a human donor in good health. Some libraries in this study had Jurkat cell RNA spiked in.

The CDR3 spells CASSWDATVAKNIQYF. CDR3 DNA sequence: TGCGCCAGCAGCTGGGACGCAACAGTAGCCAAAAACATTCAGTACTTC. V gene TRBV5-1 combines with J gene TRBJ2-4, with D perhaps TRBD1 or TRBD2 (5 bases each). Germline V gene data show CDR1 as SGHRS and CDR2 as YFSETQ. This CDR3 region has 16 residues. Between the trimmed V and J ends, which lost 3 bases and 0 bases, there was a span of 13 bases.